The rows below give T cell receptor beta chains drawn from one sample of a study of cytomegalovirus exposure and HLA in healthy donors. Measured with immunoSEQ multiplex PCR; TCRdb has only the in-frame clones, and not every one. Of 88,000 or so clones listed, roughly 65% are singletons. Specimen: PBMCs. All receptors come from a male donor in good health and CMV-seropositive. CDR3s include the opening cysteine and the closing phenylalanine or tryptophan. A D gene is named only where the DNA matches it firmly. Rows give clone size only sometimes, using once, few, many, or a class for an expanded clone.

TGTGCCAGCAGTTCGACAGGGATAGCCTACGAGCAGTACTTC,CASSSTGIAYEQYF,TRBJ2-7,TRBD1,TRBV28,-
TGTGCCTGGAGTGTACAGGGCCTTTTTATGGACACTGAAGCTTTCTTT,CAWSVQGLFMDTEAFF,TRBJ1-1,-,TRBV30,once
TGTGCCAGCAGCCAGGGGTCTAGCGCTAACACCGGGGAGCTGTTTTTT,CASSQGSSANTGELFF,TRBJ2-2,-,TRBV4-2,few
TGTGCCTGGAGCAGGGTTATTCCATGGGCAACAGGGAACACTGAAGCTTTCTTT,CAWSRVIPWATGNTEAFF,TRBJ1-1,-,TRBV30,-
TGTGCCTGGAGTGTACCCGGCGGGGCTTTCTTT,CAWSVPGGAFF,TRBJ1-1,-,TRBV30,-
TGTGCCAGCAGTCCAGGGGGGTCCTACGAGCAGTACTTC,CASSPGGSYEQYF,TRBJ2-7,-,TRBV6-5,-
TGTGCCAGCAGCTCGACAGGGGGCCACACTGAAGCTTTCTTT,CASSSTGGHTEAFF,TRBJ1-1,TRBD1,TRBV7-9,once
TGCGCCAGCAGTGGGAACAGCACCTACGAGCAGTACTTC,CASSGNSTYEQYF,TRBJ2-7,-,TRBV10-2,medium-sized
TGTGCCAGCAGCTTACGGGGGACGGCTAATCAGCCCCAGCATTTT,CASSLRGTANQPQHF,TRBJ1-5,-,TRBV5-7,few
TGCGCCAGCAGCCAAGATTTAGGTAGCGGGAGTTCCGGGGAGCTGTTTTTT,CASSQDLGSGSSGELFF,TRBJ2-2,TRBD2,TRBV4-3,-
TGTGCCTGGAGGTGGCAGGGAAGCTACAATGAGCAGTTCTTC,CAWRWQGSYNEQFF,TRBJ2-1,-,TRBV30,few
TGTGCCAGCAGTTTACTTCTGGGGGAGGGTGAGCAGTTCTTC,CASSLLLGEGEQFF,TRBJ2-1,TRBD2,TRBV28,few
TGTGCCAGCAGCCCTATTCCAGACAGGGGGCATGGACAGCCCCAGCATTTT,CASSPIPDRGHGQPQHF,TRBJ1-5,TRBD1,TRBV7-8,-
TGTGCCAGCAGTCCCAAAAGACTCGAGCAGTACTTC,CASSPKRLEQYF,TRBJ2-7,-,TRBV28,-
TGTGCCAGCAGCTTAGTCACTAGCAGCACCGGGGAGCTGTTTTTT,CASSLVTSSTGELFF,TRBJ2-2,-,TRBV7-8,-
TGCAGTGCCCCCAGGGAACCTGAAGCTTTCTTT,CSAPREPEAFF,TRBJ1-1,-,TRBV20-1,once
TGTGCCAGCAGCCCCTTCCCAGATACGCAGTATTTT,CASSPFPDTQYF,TRBJ2-3,-,TRBV5-6,-
TGTGCCAGCAGCCCCCTAGCGGCCTTTCAAGAGACCCAGTACTTC,CASSPLAAFQETQYF,TRBJ2-5,TRBD2,TRBV14,-
TGTGCCAGCAGCTCAAGGACAGGCGGCAATCAGCCCCAGCATTTT,CASSSRTGGNQPQHF,TRBJ1-5,TRBD1,TRBV7-6,-
TGTGCCACCCACAGGGGTGGGGAGACCCAGTACTTC,CATHRGGETQYF,TRBJ2-5,TRBD1,TRBV6-1,medium-sized
TGCGCCAGCAGCCTGGGGACAGGGAATCAGCCCCAGCATTTT,CASSLGTGNQPQHF,TRBJ1-5,TRBD1,TRBV5-1,-
TGTGCCAGCAGCTCTGTAAGCGGGGGGGCACCCGATACGCAGTATTTT,CASSSVSGGAPDTQYF,TRBJ2-3,TRBD2,TRBV7-2,-
TGCAGTCCCGCCCCAGGGAGGCAGTACTTC,CSPAPGRQYF,TRBJ2-5,-,TRBV20-1,-
TGTGCCAGCAGCTTAGCCGTTGGACAGCAGTTTTCCTACGAGCAGTACTTC,CASSLAVGQQFSYEQYF,TRBJ2-7,-,TRBV7-6,few
TGTGCCACCAATGGGGGGGGGAACACCGGGGAGCTGTTTTTT,CATNGGGNTGELFF,TRBJ2-2,TRBD2,TRBV28,-
TGTGCCAGCAGCCCGACAGGTTTCAATCAGCCCCAGCATTTT,CASSPTGFNQPQHF,TRBJ1-5,-,TRBV6-5,-
TGTGCCAGCAGCCCCCGCGAGGGCCAGCAAGAGACCCAGTACTTC,CASSPREGQQETQYF,TRBJ2-5,-,TRBV11-2,-
TGTGCCAGTAGTCCTGCCGGGACTAGCTACTACAATGAGCAGTTCTTC,CASSPAGTSYYNEQFF,TRBJ2-1,TRBD2,TRBV19,-
TGTGCCAGCAGCGTAGGCCCCCAGCGTGAGGAGACCCAGTACTTC,CASSVGPQREETQYF,TRBJ2-5,-,TRBV9,-
TGCGCCAGCAGCTTGGAGGGACAGGGGTTTGGCTACACCTTC,CASSLEGQGFGYTF,TRBJ1-2,TRBD1,TRBV5-1,-
TGTGCCAGCAGCTTGAGCGGGTGGACAGGGGGCCCCGAGCAGTACTTC,CASSLSGWTGGPEQYF,TRBJ2-7,TRBD1,TRBV5-6,medium-sized
TGTGCCAGCAGCCCCATGGCGGGCAGCGGGGAGCTGTTTTTT,CASSPMAGSGELFF,TRBJ2-2,-,TRBV11-2,few
TGTGCCAGCAGCTTATCTTCAGGGGGCCTAAATCAGCCCCAGCATTTT,CASSLSSGGLNQPQHF,TRBJ1-5,TRBD1,TRBV7-9,-
TGTGCCACAACCCCCCGGGTGACAGATACGCAGTATTTT,CATTPRVTDTQYF,TRBJ2-3,-,TRBV2,few
TGTGCCAGCAGCGTAGATTTCCGGGTCAATCAGCCCCAGCATTTT,CASSVDFRVNQPQHF,TRBJ1-5,-,TRBV9,once
TGTGCCAGCAATAGAAGACAGGGAGCGAACACTGAAGCTTTCTTT,CASNRRQGANTEAFF,TRBJ1-1,TRBD1,TRBV6-1,-
TGTGCCAGCAGGCGCCGGGACAGGGCTGAAGGCTACACCTTC,CASRRRDRAEGYTF,TRBJ1-2,TRBD1,TRBV6-5,-
TGCGCCAGCAGCTCCGGGACTAGCGGCACCTACGAGCAGTACTTC,CASSSGTSGTYEQYF,TRBJ2-7,TRBD2,TRBV5-1,-
TGTGCCAGCAGTTCCCCAGGACAGGGGCACCAGCCCCAGCATTTT,CASSSPGQGHQPQHF,TRBJ1-5,TRBD1,TRBV6-5,-
TGTGCCAGCAGCCTTACTGGGGCCAACGTCCTGACTTTC,CASSLTGANVLTF,TRBJ2-6,-,TRBV7-3,-
TGTGCCAGCACCCCGAGTCAGGGGGCCACCTTCTATGGCTACACCTTC,CASTPSQGATFYGYTF,TRBJ1-2,TRBD1,TRBV9,few
TGCGCCAGCAGCTTAGAACAGGCGACAACCTACGAGCAGTACTTC,CASSLEQATTYEQYF,TRBJ2-7,-,TRBV5-1,-
TGTGCCAGCAGTCTCCAGGGCAACGAGCAGTACTTC,CASSLQGNEQYF,TRBJ2-7,-,TRBV6-6,-
TGTGCCAGCAGCGGAAGAGGGACAGGAGGTCGCGAGCAGTACTTC,CASSGRGTGGREQYF,TRBJ2-7,TRBD1,TRBV5-6,-
TGTGCCAGCAATAGACGGGGGGATAATGAAAAACTGTTTTTT,CASNRRGDNEKLFF,TRBJ1-4,-,TRBV25-1,few
TGTGCCAGCAAGCAGGGGGCGCACGAGCAGTACTTC,CASKQGAHEQYF,TRBJ2-7,TRBD1,TRBV27,once
TGTGCCAGCAGCCACTGGACAGGGGCGAGGGATGAGCAGTTCTTC,CASSHWTGARDEQFF,TRBJ2-1,TRBD1,TRBV7-2,-
TGTGCCAGCAGCTTAGCAGGTAGCGACGAGCAGTACTTC,CASSLAGSDEQYF,TRBJ2-7,-,TRBV7-9,-
TGTGCCCCAGCGGAGACCGGGGAGCTGTTTTTT,CAPAETGELFF,TRBJ2-2,-,TRBV7-9,-
TGCGCCAGCAGCCAAGACCCAGGGGGCAGTGAAGTTAGCTACACCTTC,CASSQDPGGSEVSYTF,TRBJ1-2,TRBD1,TRBV4-1,-
TGTGCCAGCAGCTTGGGACAGGGCAATAGCAATCAGCCCCAGCATTTT,CASSLGQGNSNQPQHF,TRBJ1-5,TRBD1,TRBV5-6,-
TGCGCCAGCTTTGGACTAGAGGGCTCCTTCGGCGGGGAGCTGTTTTTT,CASFGLEGSFGGELFF,TRBJ2-2,TRBD2,TRBV5-1,few
TGTGCCAGCAGTGGAGGGGGGACTACGAGAGGCGAGCAGTACTTC,CASSGGGTTRGEQYF,TRBJ2-7,-,TRBV2,-
TGTGCCAGTAGTTCGCAGGCATATCATGAAGCTTTCTTT,CASSSQAYHEAFF,TRBJ1-1,-,TRBV19,-
TGTGCCAGCAGCTTTCCCTCGACAGGGAGCGACGAGCAGTACTTC,CASSFPSTGSDEQYF,TRBJ2-7,TRBD1,TRBV7-9,once
TGCGCCAGCAGCTTGGAGGGACACTCTGGAAACACCATATATTTT,CASSLEGHSGNTIYF,TRBJ1-3,-,TRBV5-1,-
TGTGCCAGCAGCCAACGGGAGCGCAGCTCCTACGAGCAGTACTTC,CASSQRERSSYEQYF,TRBJ2-7,-,TRBV6-1,-